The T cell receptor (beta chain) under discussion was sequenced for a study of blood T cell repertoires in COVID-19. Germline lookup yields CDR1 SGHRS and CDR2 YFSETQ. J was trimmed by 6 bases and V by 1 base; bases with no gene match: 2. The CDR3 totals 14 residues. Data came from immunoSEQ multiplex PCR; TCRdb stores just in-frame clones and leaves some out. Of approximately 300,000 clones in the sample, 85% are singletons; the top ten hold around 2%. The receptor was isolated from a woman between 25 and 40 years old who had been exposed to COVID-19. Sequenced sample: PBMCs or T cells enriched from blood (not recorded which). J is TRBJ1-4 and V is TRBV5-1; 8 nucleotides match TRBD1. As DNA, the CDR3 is TGCGCCAGCAGCTTGACAGGGGGAGATGAAAAACTGTTTTTT. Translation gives CASSLTGGDEKLFF.